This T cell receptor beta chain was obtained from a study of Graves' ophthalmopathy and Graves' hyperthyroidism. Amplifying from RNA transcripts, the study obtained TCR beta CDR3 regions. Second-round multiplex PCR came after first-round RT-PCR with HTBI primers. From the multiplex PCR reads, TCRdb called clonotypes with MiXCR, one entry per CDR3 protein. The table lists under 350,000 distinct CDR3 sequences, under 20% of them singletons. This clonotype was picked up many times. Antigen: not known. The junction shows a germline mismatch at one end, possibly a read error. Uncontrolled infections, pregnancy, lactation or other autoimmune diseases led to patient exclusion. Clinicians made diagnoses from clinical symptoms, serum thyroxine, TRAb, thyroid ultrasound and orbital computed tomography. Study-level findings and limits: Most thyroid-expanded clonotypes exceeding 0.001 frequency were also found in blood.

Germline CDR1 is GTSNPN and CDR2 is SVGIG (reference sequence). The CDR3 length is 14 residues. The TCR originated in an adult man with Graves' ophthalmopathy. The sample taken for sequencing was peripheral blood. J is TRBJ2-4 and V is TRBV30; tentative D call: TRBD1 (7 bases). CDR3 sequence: CARSHDREANIQYF. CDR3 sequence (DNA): TGTGCCCGGAGCCACGACAGGGAGGCGAACATTCAGTACTTC.